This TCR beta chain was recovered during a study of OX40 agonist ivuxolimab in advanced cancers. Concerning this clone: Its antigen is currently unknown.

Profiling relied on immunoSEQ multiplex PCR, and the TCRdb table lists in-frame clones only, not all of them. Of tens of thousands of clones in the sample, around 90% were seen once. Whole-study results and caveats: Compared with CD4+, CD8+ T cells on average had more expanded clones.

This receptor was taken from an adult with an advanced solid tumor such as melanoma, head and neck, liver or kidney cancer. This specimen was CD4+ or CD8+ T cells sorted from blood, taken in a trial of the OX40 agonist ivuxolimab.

The CDR3 DNA reads as TGTGCCAGCTCACCTCCGGGCCGCCTATTGAGTGAAAAACTGTTTTTT. Its translation is CASSPPGRLLSEKLFF. The chain carries TRBV18 and TRBJ1-4, with D unresolved. Trimming took off 3 bases at V and 7 bases at J, with 18 bases between the two ends. From germline, CDR1 is KGHSH and CDR2 LQKENI. The CDR3 covers 16 residues.